Shown below are 10 T cell receptor beta chains from a single sample sequenced in a study of blood T cells in healthy people across ages. Combining a sample-barcoded 5' primer with a J-beta primer mix, a second PCR ran for 7 to 11 cycles. One entry per CDR3 protein, called by TCRdb with MiXCR from the 5' RACE reads. The sample lists 540,000 or so distinct CDR3 sequences, about 25% occurring once. These data are also associated with another study on T cells of mothers and their children.

The sample was blood. The receptors originated from a boy under 18 in good health.

This chain connects TRBV14 to TRBJ1-4, with D maybe TRBD1 (5 bases). Germline V CDR1 and CDR2: SGHDN, FVKESK. V was pared by 0 bases and J by 7 bases, with 12 bases between. This CDR3 is 15 amino acids long. CDR3 region: CASSQDLGTFEKLFF. CDR3 bases: TGTGCCAGCAGCCAAGATCTGGGGACGTTTGAAAAACTGTTTTTT.

This clonotype appeared a few times. The rearrangement links TRBV4-1 to TRBJ2-7; TRBD1 is a possible D gene (6 bases). The V gene lost 2 bases and the J gene lost 1 base, with 18 bases spanning the gap. The CDR3 length is 17 residues. Looked up from germline, CDR1 is MGHRA and CDR2 is YSYEKL. This CDR3 reads CASSQSLQQGSSYEQYF. The CDR3 DNA follows: TGCGCCAGCAGCCAAAGTTTACAACAGGGTTCTTCCTACGAGCAGTACTTC.

The chain is built from TRBV19 and TRBJ2-7; 9 nucleotides match TRBD1. CDR3 length equals 14 residues. CDR1 LNHDA and CDR2 SQIVND come from the germline V gene (reference sequence). The V segment lost 5 bases and the J segment 3 bases; nucleotides outside the gene matches: 5. The chain's CDR3 is CASSSETGGYEQYF. CDR3 DNA: TGTGCCAGTAGTTCAGAGACAGGGGGCTACGAGCAGTACTTC. Full variable domain (remainder filled in from reference TRBV19 and TRBJ2-7): DGGITQSPKYLFRKEGQNVTLSCEQNLNHDAMYWYRQDPGQGLRLIYYSQIVNDFQKGDIAEGYSVSREKKESFPLTVTSAQKNPTAFYLCASSSETGGYEQYFGPGTRLTVT.

This chain connects TRBV20-1 to TRBJ1-6; possibly TRBD1 for D (5 bases). The CDR3 covers 12 residues. Trimming removed 3 bases at V and 11 bases at J, with 11 bases between. Germline loops: CDR1 DFQATT, CDR2 SNEGSKA (reference sequence). CDR3 nucleotides: TGCAGTGCTAGGCCGGGGGGTCCACCCCTCCACTTT. Its protein product is CSARPGGPPLHF.

As for this clonotype: A read error may explain this, as a much larger clone is one base away. In DNA, the CDR3 is TGCAGCCTAACCCCGGGGGACCATGAGACCCAGTACTTC. This codes for CSLTPGDHETQYF. The chain is built from TRBV29-1 and TRBJ2-5, with a tentative D call TRBD2 (6 bases). Per the germline V gene, CDR1 is SQVTM and CDR2 is ANQGSEA. CDR3 length: 13 amino acids.

The chain uses TRBV20-1 and TRBJ2-2; 12 nucleotides agree with TRBD2. The CDR3 has 15 amino acids. The germline V gene has CDR1 DFQATT and CDR2 SNEGSKA (reference sequence). The junction had 3 bases not matched to a gene; V was cut back by 1 base and J by 6 bases. The CDR3 region has the DNA TGCAGTGCTAGAGCTAGCGGGAGGGCATCCGGGGAGCTGTTTTTT. Its translation: CSARASGRASGELFF.

The chain is built from TRBV3-1 and TRBJ1-1; D ambiguous. Germline V lookup: CDR1 LGHDT, CDR2 YNNKEL (reference sequence). The CDR3 has 13 residues. The ends were cut back, 4 bases at V and 3 bases at J, with 9 bases in the middle. The CDR3 DNA follows: TGTGCCAGCAGCCTTAGCCTTGACACTGAAGCTTTCTTT. Translated: CASSLSLDTEAFF.

V gene TRBV20-1 combines with J gene TRBJ2-3; D uncertain. The CDR3 has 15 amino acids. The ends were cut back, 4 bases at V and 0 bases at J, with 14 bases in the middle. CDR1 and CDR2 from the germline V gene are DFQATT and SNEGSKA (reference sequence). CDR3 in amino acids: CSAILDLWSTDTQYF. DNA of the CDR3: TGCAGTGCTATATTGGACCTATGGAGCACAGATACGCAGTATTTT.

The V and J genes are TRBV30 and TRBJ2-7, with 10 bases lining up with TRBD1. Per the germline V gene, CDR1 is GTSNPN and CDR2 is SVGIG (reference sequence). The length of the CDR3 is 14 residues. CDR3 nucleotides: TGTGCACTTACCGGGACAGGGGTCTCCTACGAGCAGTACTTC. This translates into CALTGTGVSYEQYF. The full variable domain, with the rest looked up from reference TRBV30 and TRBJ2-7, is SQTIHQWPATLVQPVGSPLSLECTVEGTSNPNLYWYRQAAGRGLQLLFYSVGIGQISSEVPQNLSASRPQDRQFILSSKKLLLSDSGFYLCALTGTGVSYEQYFGPGTRLTVT.

This clonotype has only a few counts. The V gene is TRBV20-1, the J gene TRBJ2-5; D not resolved. The CDR3 consists of 14 residues. The germline V and J ends were trimmed by 1 base and 1 base, with 10 bases remaining between them. Germline V CDR1 and CDR2: DFQATT, SNEGSKA (reference sequence). In nucleotides, the CDR3 is TGCAGTGCTAGAGCTCTGGACGGCCAAGAGACCCAGTACTTC. Encoded protein: CSARALDGQETQYF.